A selection of T cell receptor beta chains follows, all from one sample in a study of shared clonotypes between healthy human individuals. Produced via immunoSEQ multiplex PCR; TCRdb's table is partial and in-frame only. The table has about 2.3 million clones, 90% to 95% seen once. Material for sequencing was naive CD4+ T cells from PBMCs. Receptor source: a man aged 18 to 29 in good health. Some clones in this sample may be carry-over from other donors' samples. Both conserved end residues are part of each CDR3. The D gene is left open where the match is weak. Size values are once, few and many counts, or a class for expanded clones, and some rows have none.

CDR3 DNA,CDR3 protein,D gene,J gene,V gene,clone size
TGTGCCAGCAGCCCCCAGGGAGGTTCCGACGAGCAGTACTTC,CASSPQGGSDEQYF,.,TRBJ2-7,TRBV9,.
TGTGCCAGCAGCTTGGGCCATGATACGCAGTATTTT,CASSLGHDTQYF,.,TRBJ2-3,TRBV5-8,.
TGTGCCAGCAGCCTAGCGGGAGTGCGTACAGATACGCAGTATTTT,CASSLAGVRTDTQYF,TRBD2,TRBJ2-3,TRBV7-3,.
TGTGCCAGCTCGTACTCTCAGGGGACGGATACGCAGTATTTT,CASSYSQGTDTQYF,.,TRBJ2-3,TRBV18,.
TGTGCCAGCAGCTTGGCGGCAGGGTCTGCTGGAAACACCATATATTTT,CASSLAAGSAGNTIYF,.,TRBJ1-3,TRBV5-5,.
TGTGCCAGCAGCTACGGGGGTAATGAGCAGTTCTTC,CASSYGGNEQFF,.,TRBJ2-1,TRBV7-3,.
TGCGCCAGCAGCTTGGACCCGATCTATGGCTACACCTTC,CASSLDPIYGYTF,.,TRBJ1-2,TRBV5-1,.
TGTGCCAGTAGTAACGACAGGGGAGGTCCAGATACGCAGTATTTT,CASSNDRGGPDTQYF,TRBD1,TRBJ2-3,TRBV19,.
TGTGCCAGCAGCTTAGGAGGCACCGGGGAGCTGTTTTTT,CASSLGGTGELFF,.,TRBJ2-2,TRBV7-7,.
TGTGCCAGCAGCGTGCGGGGGCCTAGAGAAAAACTGTTTTTT,CASSVRGPREKLFF,.,TRBJ1-4,TRBV21-1,.
TGTGCCAGCAGCTCTAACACTGAAGCTTTCTTT,CASSSNTEAFF,.,TRBJ1-1,TRBV5-4,.
TGTGCCAGCAGTATCCCGGGACAGTACGGGCAGTACTTC,CASSIPGQYGQYF,TRBD1,TRBJ2-7,TRBV28,.
TGTGCCAGCAGCGCCCGTACTAGCGGGGTAAATGAGCAGTTCTTC,CASSARTSGVNEQFF,TRBD2,TRBJ2-1,TRBV9,.
TGTGCCACCAGCAGTAGACCGGGACTAGCGGGTGAGGAGACCCAGTACTTC,CATSSRPGLAGEETQYF,TRBD2,TRBJ2-5,TRBV15,.
TGCAGCGTTGGAGGGACCAATCAGCCCCAGCACTTT,CSVGGTNQPQHF,.,TRBJ1-5,TRBV29-1,.
TGCGCCAGCAGCTTTAGCCCGACAGGCATCCAAGAGACCCAGTACTTC,CASSFSPTGIQETQYF,.,TRBJ2-5,TRBV5-1,.
TGTGCCAGCAGGAAACTAGCGGGAGGAGCCGGGGAGCTGTTTTTT,CASRKLAGGAGELFF,TRBD2,TRBJ2-2,TRBV2,.
TGTGCCAGCAGCGTCAGAGAAAGCGGGACGGAGGATACGCAGTATTTT,CASSVRESGTEDTQYF,TRBD2,TRBJ2-3,TRBV5-6,.
TGCGCCAGCAGCCAAGATCGTCCGAGGGCGAACACCGGGGAGCTGTTTTTT,CASSQDRPRANTGELFF,.,TRBJ2-2,TRBV4-3,once
TGTGCCAGCAGCGCGACCAACACCGGGGAGCTGTTTTTT,CASSATNTGELFF,.,TRBJ2-2,TRBV7-9,.
TGTGCCACCGACCTCACCGGGGCCTCCTACGAGCAGTACTTC,CATDLTGASYEQYF,.,TRBJ2-7,TRBV28,.
TGTGCCAGTAGTATAGGGACTACACAAACCTACGAGCAGTACTTC,CASSIGTTQTYEQYF,.,TRBJ2-7,TRBV19,.
TGTGCCAGCCAAGGACTAGCGGGAGGTCCCGGGGAGCTGTTTTTT,CASQGLAGGPGELFF,TRBD2,TRBJ2-2,TRBV6-1,.
TGTGCCAGCAGTGAAACGTACACTGAAGCTTTCTTT,CASSETYTEAFF,.,TRBJ1-1,TRBV6-1,.
TGCGCCAGCAGCCAAGATAGGGTCGGGGAGCTGTTTTTT,CASSQDRVGELFF,.,TRBJ2-2,TRBV4-1,once
TGTGCCAGCAGCCAAGATCCTCGGCCGAGAATGTACGAGCAGTACTTC,CASSQDPRPRMYEQYF,.,TRBJ2-7,TRBV4-2,once
TGTGCCAGCAGCCCGGCCCTTGAAGCTTTCTTT,CASSPALEAFF,.,TRBJ1-1,TRBV2,once
TGTGCCAGCAGTTTTACAGGGGGCCTCCCCCCGAACCGCTACGAGCAGTACTTC,CASSFTGGLPPNRYEQYF,TRBD1,TRBJ2-7,TRBV28,.
TGCGCCAGCAGCCTAACAGGGGGCCAAGAGACCCAGTACTTC,CASSLTGGQETQYF,TRBD1,TRBJ2-5,TRBV5-1,once
TGTGCCAGCAGCCAAGTCGGGGTAGTGTTAGATACGCAGTATTTT,CASSQVGVVLDTQYF,.,TRBJ2-3,TRBV14,.
TGCGCCAGCAGCTTGGTTGGAAATCTCGCTGGAAACACCATATATTTT,CASSLVGNLAGNTIYF,.,TRBJ1-3,TRBV5-1,.
TGCGCCAGCAGCCAAGAGGGGACTAGGGGCAACATTCAGTACTTC,CASSQEGTRGNIQYF,TRBD2,TRBJ2-4,TRBV4-1,.
TGTGCCATCAGTGAGTTAGCGGGATACTACAATGAGCAGTTCTTC,CAISELAGYYNEQFF,TRBD2,TRBJ2-1,TRBV10-3,.
TGTGCCAGCAGCGCTTCGGGAAACACAGATACGCAGTATTTT,CASSASGNTDTQYF,.,TRBJ2-3,TRBV7-6,.
TGTGCCAGCAAAGTCAACAGGGGGCACCCGAACACTGAAGCTTTCTTT,CASKVNRGHPNTEAFF,TRBD1,TRBJ1-1,TRBV27,.
TGTGCCATCAAAGGGACAGGGGTGGAGACCCAGTACTTC,CAIKGTGVETQYF,TRBD1,TRBJ2-5,TRBV10-3,.
TGCAGCGTTGACCAGGGACTAGCGGGGAGGAATGAGCAGTTCTTC,CSVDQGLAGRNEQFF,TRBD2,TRBJ2-1,TRBV29-1,.
TGTGCCAGCAGTGTGTCCGCGGGAGGAACCGGGGAGCTGTTTTTT,CASSVSAGGTGELFF,TRBD2,TRBJ2-2,TRBV9,.
TGCGCCAGCAGCTTGGAGGGCGAGGGAGGCTACACCTTC,CASSLEGEGGYTF,.,TRBJ1-2,TRBV5-1,few
TGCGCCAGCAGCTTGTTAACAGTAGGTCCCTTTCCGGGACTAGGTGAGCAGTTCTTC,CASSLLTVGPFPGLGEQFF,TRBD2,TRBJ2-1,TRBV5-1,.
TGCGCCAGCAGCTTTCTCCCCCCAGGGCCTGGAAACACCATATATTTT,CASSFLPPGPGNTIYF,.,TRBJ1-3,TRBV5-1,.
TGTGCCAGTAGTATGGGGGACAGGAGAAAAAAGAAGGACACTGAAGCTTTCTTT,CASSMGDRRKKKDTEAFF,TRBD1,TRBJ1-1,TRBV19,.
TGTGCCAGTAGTATAGGTGGGACCCAAGAGACCCAGTACTTC,CASSIGGTQETQYF,.,TRBJ2-5,TRBV19,.
TGCGCCAGCAGCTTGGATACACCCATGAACACTGAAGCTTTCTTT,CASSLDTPMNTEAFF,.,TRBJ1-1,TRBV5-1,once
TGTGCCAGCGGACAACTCTACGAGCAGTACTTC,CASGQLYEQYF,.,TRBJ2-7,TRBV2,.
TGTGCCATCGGGAAGGACAGCTCCTACAATGAGCAGTTCTTC,CAIGKDSSYNEQFF,.,TRBJ2-1,TRBV10-3,.
TGTGCCAGCAGTAAGGACAACCTTAAGGCGACTAATGAAAAACTGTTTTTT,CASSKDNLKATNEKLFF,.,TRBJ1-4,TRBV2,.
TGTGCCAGCAGCCTTGACCTCTATGGCTACACCTTC,CASSLDLYGYTF,.,TRBJ1-2,TRBV28,.
TGTGCCTGGGTGACGGGACTCTATGGCTACACCTTC,CAWVTGLYGYTF,.,TRBJ1-2,TRBV30,.
TGTGCCAGCAACGAGGGTGGCGATGAGCAGTTCTTC,CASNEGGDEQFF,.,TRBJ2-1,TRBV14,.
TGTGCCTGGACCTCCCCGGGGCAGGGGGCCGGGAACACTGAAGCTTTCTTT,CAWTSPGQGAGNTEAFF,TRBD1,TRBJ1-1,TRBV30,.
TGCAGTGCTAGTCTGCCCAGAGAGCAGTTCTTC,CSASLPREQFF,.,TRBJ2-1,TRBV20-1,.
TGTGCCAGCAGTTTAGCGGGAGCTCTGGCCGAGCAGTACTTC,CASSLAGALAEQYF,TRBD2,TRBJ2-7,TRBV28,once
TGTGCCAGCAGTTACTCGACGGGAGGGCCAGATACGCAGTATTTT,CASSYSTGGPDTQYF,TRBD2,TRBJ2-3,TRBV6-5,once
TGTGCCAGCAGTGACAGGGGAGATACGCAGTATTTT,CASSDRGDTQYF,.,TRBJ2-3,TRBV2,.
TGTGCCAGCAGCCGTCCGGGACTAGACCCCTGGAACAGCCAGCAGTACTTC,CASSRPGLDPWNSQQYF,TRBD2,TRBJ2-7,TRBV28,once
TGTGCCAGCAGCCCGTTGGACAGGGGATACGAGCAGTACTTC,CASSPLDRGYEQYF,TRBD1,TRBJ2-7,TRBV5-8,.
TGCGCCAGCAGCCTGATAACTGGACCGGCAGAGACCCAGTACTTC,CASSLITGPAETQYF,.,TRBJ2-5,TRBV5-1,.